These 28 T cell receptor beta chains originate from one sample sequenced in a study of blood T cell repertoires in COVID-19. Here immunoSEQ multiplex PCR was the method, and the copy in TCRdb shows in-frame clones only, minus some. The sample lists 300,000 to 450,000 clones; around 87% were seen once. What was sequenced was PBMCs or T cells enriched from blood (not recorded which). The receptor source for this set is a man in his forties or fifties in a cohort exposed to, infected with or recovered from COVID-19 (not recorded which).

The count of this clone is one. The CDR3 DNA is TGTGCCAGCAGTATCAAAGGACAGCTTTCCTACGAGCAGTACTTC. It encodes CASSIKGQLSYEQYF. The V call is TRBV27, the J call TRBJ2-7, with a weak D call TRBD1 (6 bases). The CDR3 has 15 residues. Trimming removed 5 bases at V and 1 base at J, with 15 bases between. In germline, CDR1 is MNHEY, CDR2 SMNVEV (reference sequence).

This clone was recorded a few times. The DNA for the CDR3 is TGCGCCAGCAGTACAGGAAACACCATATATTTT. Its protein product is CASSTGNTIYF. The chain links TRBV5-1 to TRBJ1-3; D not certain. Deletions cut 5 bases from V and 4 bases from J, with 4 bases between. The CDR3 contains 11 residues. Germline V CDR1 and CDR2: SGHRS, YFSETQ.

This clone appeared once. V and J are TRBV5-5 and TRBJ2-3; D is undetermined. The CDR3 covers 15 residues. Between the trimmed V and J ends, which lost 4 bases and 2 bases, there was a span of 14 bases. Germline V gene data show CDR1 as SGHKS and CDR2 as YYEKEE (reference sequence). DNA for the CDR3: TGTGCCAGCAGCGCAAATGTGGGCGTCACAGATACGCAGTATTTT. Its translation is CASSANVGVTDTQYF. Drawing the rest from reference TRBV5-5 and TRBJ2-3, the complete variable domain is DAGVTQSPTHLIKTRGQQVTLRCSPISGHKSVSWYQQVLGQGPQFIFQYYEKEERGRGNFPDRFSARQFPNYSSELNVNALLLGDSALYLCASSANVGVTDTQYFGPGTRLTVL.

CDR3 DNA: TGTGCCAGTGGGCGGGACAGGGCAAACAATGAGCAGTTCTTC. Protein sequence: CASGRDRANNEQFF. This rearrangement joins TRBV25-1 to TRBJ2-1; TRBD1 aligns across 9 bases. This CDR3 has 14 residues. V was clipped by 9 bases and J by 5 bases; unmatched bases: 8. The germline V gene has CDR1 MGHDK and CDR2 SYGVNS.

V and J are TRBV7-2 and TRBJ1-6; the D is unclear. Germline-derived CDR1 and CDR2 are SGHTA and FQGNSA. The CDR3 length is 17 residues. With 5 bases removed from V and 5 bases from J, the gap between germline ends came to 19 bases. The CDR3 region is CASSPRHTRTNNSPLHF. The DNA of the CDR3 is TGTGCCAGCAGCCCCCGACACACCCGAACAAATAATTCACCCCTCCACTTT. Supplemented by reference TRBV7-2 and TRBJ1-6, the full variable domain reads GAGVSQSPSNKVTEKGKDVELRCDPISGHTALYWYRQSLGQGLEFLIYFQGNSAPDKSGLPSDRFSAERTGGSVSTLTIQRTQQEDSAVYLCASSPRHTRTNNSPLHFGNGTRLTVT.

The chain has TRBV5-4 and TRBJ2-5; weak D call: TRBD2 (7 bases). The CDR3 runs 17 residues. Germline CDR1 reads SGHNT; CDR2 reads YYREEE (reference sequence). V lost 4 bases, J lost 5 bases, and 24 bases lay in between. The CDR3 DNA reads as TGTGCCAGCAGCCTATTCGGGTTTCGGGGGGCGGGCGAGACCCAGTACTTC. It yields the protein CASSLFGFRGAGETQYF.

J is TRBJ1-2 and V is TRBV19; D remains unclear. With 9 bases removed from V and 6 bases from J, the gap between germline ends came to 11 bases. Germline CDR1 reads LNHDA; CDR2 reads SQIVND (reference sequence). This CDR3 contains 11 residues. DNA of the CDR3: TGTGCCAGCAGGATGCCTGATGGCTACACCTTC. Encoded protein: CASRMPDGYTF.

This clone was recorded only once. CDR3 residues: CASSEAAETRQAFF. The CDR3 DNA reads as TGTGCCAGCAGTGAAGCGGCGGAAACCCGCCAAGCTTTCTTT. J is TRBJ1-1 and V is TRBV2; D not resolved. The CDR3 runs 14 residues. V lost 0 bases and J lost 9, with 14 bases in between. Germline values: CDR1 SNHLY, CDR2 FYNNEI.

The chain combines TRBV10-3 with TRBJ1-4; 7 bases agree with TRBD1. The length of the CDR3 is 14 residues. V lost 6 bases to trimming and J lost 2 bases; unmatched junction nucleotides: 3. The germline V gene encodes CDR1 ENHRY and CDR2 SYGVKD. CDR3 residues: CAISRDSTNEKLFF. CDR3 nucleotide sequence: TGTGCCATCAGCCGGGACAGCACTAATGAAAAACTGTTTTTT.

V and J are TRBV25-1 and TRBJ1-6, with D perhaps TRBD1 (6 bases). Trimming took off 5 bases at V and 9 bases at J, with 14 bases between the two ends. The CDR3 extends over 14 amino acids. CDR1 is MGHDK, CDR2 SYGVNS, per germline. The CDR3 DNA sequence: TGTGCCAGCAGTCCCGGACAGTTCCCTTCACCCCTCCACTTT. Amino acid sequence: CASSPGQFPSPLHF.

The chain joins TRBV7-2 to TRBJ2-3; D is perhaps TRBD2 (6 bases). The CDR3 covers 16 residues. V was pared by 2 bases and J by 1 base, with 13 bases between. Germline assignment: CDR1 SGHTA and CDR2 FQGNSA. The DNA for the CDR3 is TGTGCCAGCAGCTTACGGTTGGCTAGCGGCACAGATACGCAGTATTTT. The encoded protein is CASSLRLASGTDTQYF.

The chain joins TRBV25-1 to TRBJ2-2; D is unresolved. Per germline, CDR1 MGHDK and CDR2 SYGVNS. The CDR3 covers 13 residues. V lost 2 bases and J 5 bases, leaving 6 bases between the germline ends. The CDR3 protein is CASSEQDTGELFF. The CDR3 DNA reads as TGTGCCAGCAGTGAACAGGATACCGGGGAGCTGTTTTTT.

V is TRBV5-1 and J is TRBJ2-2, with a tentative D call TRBD1 (6 bases). Germline-derived CDR1 and CDR2 are SGHRS and YFSETQ. The CDR3 covers 15 residues. V was trimmed by 1 base and J by 3 bases, leaving 10 bases between them. CDR3 sequence: CASSLITGYTGELFF. The CDR3 DNA follows: TGCGCCAGCAGCTTGATAACAGGGTACACCGGGGAGCTGTTTTTT.

The chain links TRBV6-5 to TRBJ1-1; a possible D gene is TRBD1 (6 bases). The V gene's germline CDR1 is MNHEY and CDR2 SVGAGI. Trimming removed 0 bases at V and 3 bases at J, with 11 bases between. The CDR3 runs to 15 residues. CDR3 sequence reads: CASSYSNRVDTEAFF. CDR3 nucleotides: TGTGCCAGCAGTTACTCGAACAGGGTGGACACTGAAGCTTTCTTT.

This clone occurred a few times. The gene calls are TRBV6-4 and TRBJ2-1; 12 bases agree with TRBD2. Germline CDR1 reads MRHNA; CDR2 reads SNTAGT. The trim removed 7 bases at V and 7 bases at J, leaving 8 bases unmatched. This CDR3 region has 15 residues. The CDR3 coding sequence is TGTGCCAGCAAACCGACTAGCGGGAGTATGAATGAGCAGTTCTTC. Its protein product is CASKPTSGSMNEQFF.

CDR3 region: CASSVGGSNQPQHF. The CDR3 DNA is TGTGCCAGCAGCGTAGGAGGGAGCAATCAGCCCCAGCATTTT. This chain connects TRBV9 to TRBJ1-5; D unclear. CDR3 length equals 14 residues. In germline, CDR1 is SGDLS, CDR2 YYNGEE. Trimming removed 0 bases at V and 1 base at J, with 5 bases between.

This clone was recorded once. The chain carries TRBV19 and TRBJ1-2; a weak D match, TRBD1 (6 bases). The CDR3 spans 13 residues. CDR1 and CDR2 (germline): LNHDA, SQIVND (reference sequence). Trimming took off 5 bases at V and 7 bases at J, with 14 bases between the two ends. The CDR3 bases are TGTGCCAGTAGTCGCCAGGGGAGTGGTGGCTACACCTTC. Protein product: CASSRQGSGGYTF.

The sample holds one count of this clone. The rearrangement links TRBV6-1 to TRBJ1-6; 8 bases are shared with TRBD1. J was trimmed by 7 bases and V by 3 bases; bases with no gene match: 5. Germline V gene lookup returns CDR1 MNHNS and CDR2 SASEGT. This CDR3 has 15 residues. CDR3 in amino acids: CASSDRQGRNSPLHF. CDR3 DNA sequence: TGTGCCAGCAGTGATAGACAGGGGAGAAATTCACCCCTCCACTTT.

The chain combines TRBV18 with TRBJ2-7; D not certain. V was clipped by 2 bases and J by 0 bases, with 14 bases between them. CDR1 is KGHSH, CDR2 LQKENI, per germline. CDR3 length: 16 residues. The CDR3 DNA reads as TGTGCCAGCTCACCAAATGGGCTTAGAAGCTCCTACGAGCAGTACTTC. This translates into CASSPNGLRSSYEQYF.

This clone was seen a few times. The rearrangement links TRBV18 to TRBJ2-3; TRBD2 might be the D (5 bases). The CDR3 runs to 15 residues. The V gene's germline CDR1 is KGHSH and CDR2 LQKENI. The V end lost 3 bases, the J end lost 2 bases, and 12 bases lay between the germline ends. The CDR3 DNA reads as TGTGCCAGCTCACCCACTTATAGCGACACAGATACGCAGTATTTT. It translates to CASSPTYSDTDTQYF.

DNA of the CDR3: TGCGCCAGCAGCTTGGAAGGACAATACAATGAGCAGTTCTTC. Its protein is CASSLEGQYNEQFF. The chain couples TRBV5-1 to TRBJ2-1, with D perhaps TRBD1 (5 bases). CDR3 length: 14 amino acids. Germline CDR1 SGHRS, CDR2 YFSETQ. The ends were cut back, 0 bases at V and 4 bases at J, with 8 bases in the middle.

This clone was picked up one time. CDR3 amino acids: CAISESGQGNQPQHF. The CDR3 region has the DNA TGTGCCATCAGTGAGTCGGGACAGGGAAATCAGCCCCAGCATTTT. The V gene is TRBV10-3, the J gene TRBJ1-5, with 9 bases identical to TRBD1. CDR3 length: 15 residues. Germline CDR1 reads ENHRY; CDR2 reads SYGVKD. J was trimmed by 4 bases and V by 0 bases; bases with no gene match: 1.

V is TRBV18 and J is TRBJ1-1; 8 bases map to TRBD1. Germline trimming cut 5 bases from V and 5 bases from J; bases unmatched to any gene: 7. Germline V gene data show CDR1 as KGHSH and CDR2 as LQKENI. CDR3 length equals 14 residues. The CDR3 here is CASSSTGEKTEAFF. CDR3 in DNA: TGTGCCAGCTCATCGACAGGGGAGAAGACTGAAGCTTTCTTT.

CDR3 sequence (DNA): TGTGCCAGTAGTATAGGAGGGACACTCTCTGGAAACACCATATATTTT. Its protein product is CASSIGGTLSGNTIYF. The rearrangement links TRBV19 to TRBJ1-3; a possible D gene is TRBD1 (6 bases). With 1 base removed from V and 0 bases from J, the gap between germline ends came to 10 bases. Germline lookup yields CDR1 LNHDA and CDR2 SQIVND (reference sequence). The CDR3 runs to 16 residues.

The count of this clone is one. This sequence joins TRBV2 and TRBJ1-5; TRBD1 matches at 8 bases. V lost 5 bases and J lost 5; bases outside the gene matches: 5. Germline V gene data show CDR1 as SNHLY and CDR2 as FYNNEI. This CDR3 has 14 residues. CDR3 amino acids: CASSPGQAYQPQHF. The CDR3 coding sequence is TGTGCCAGCAGTCCGGGACAGGCTTATCAGCCCCAGCATTTT.

V is TRBV27 and J is TRBJ2-7; weak D call: TRBD2 (5 bases). This CDR3 has 15 amino acids. CDR1 and CDR2 from the germline V gene are MNHEY and SMNVEV (reference sequence). Trimming shortened V by 3 bases and J by 6 bases, and 18 bases separated the two germline ends. CDR3 sequence reads: CASSFLGLAEGEQYF. CDR3 DNA: TGTGCCAGCAGTTTCTTGGGTCTCGCAGAGGGCGAGCAGTACTTC.

This clone is a singleton in its sample. The J gene is TRBJ2-7, the V gene TRBV23-1; the D gene is possibly TRBD1 (6 bases). TRBV23-1 is an open reading frame, and its role is uncertain. V lost 6 bases, J lost 4 bases, and 22 bases lay in between. This CDR3 has 16 residues. Here the CDR3 DNA reads TGCGCCAGCAGGCTTACCCTGACAGGATTCGTATACGAGCAGTACTTC. This codes for CASRLTLTGFVYEQYF.

The V gene is TRBV10-3, the J gene TRBJ1-2, with D possibly being TRBD1 (5 bases). Between the trimmed V and J ends, which lost 6 bases and 1 base, there was a span of 9 bases. Germline CDR1 is ENHRY and CDR2 is SYGVKD. This CDR3 is 13 amino acids long. CDR3 sequence (DNA): TGTGCCATCAGGCTGACAGTTAACTATGGCTACACCTTC. Translating gives CAIRLTVNYGYTF.